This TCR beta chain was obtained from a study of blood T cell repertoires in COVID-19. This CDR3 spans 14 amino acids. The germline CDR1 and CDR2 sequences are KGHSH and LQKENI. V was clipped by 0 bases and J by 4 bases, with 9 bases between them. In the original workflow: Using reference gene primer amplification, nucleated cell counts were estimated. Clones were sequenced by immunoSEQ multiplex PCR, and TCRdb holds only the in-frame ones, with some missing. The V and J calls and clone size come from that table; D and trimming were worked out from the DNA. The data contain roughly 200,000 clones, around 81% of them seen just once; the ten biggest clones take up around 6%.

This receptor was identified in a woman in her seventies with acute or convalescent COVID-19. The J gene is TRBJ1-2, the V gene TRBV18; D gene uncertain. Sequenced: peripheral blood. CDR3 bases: TGTGCCAGCTCACCACCTAGGAGTTCCTATGGCTACACCTTC. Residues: CASSPPRSSYGYTF.